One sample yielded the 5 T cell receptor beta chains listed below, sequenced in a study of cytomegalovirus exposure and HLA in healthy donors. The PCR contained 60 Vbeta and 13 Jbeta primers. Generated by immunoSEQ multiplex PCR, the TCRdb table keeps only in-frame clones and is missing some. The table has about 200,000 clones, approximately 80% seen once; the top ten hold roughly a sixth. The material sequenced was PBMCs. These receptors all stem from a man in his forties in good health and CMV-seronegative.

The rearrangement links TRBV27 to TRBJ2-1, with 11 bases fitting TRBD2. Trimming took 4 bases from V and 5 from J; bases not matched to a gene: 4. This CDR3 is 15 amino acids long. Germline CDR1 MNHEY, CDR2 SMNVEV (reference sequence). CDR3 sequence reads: CASSYSGGGNNEQFF. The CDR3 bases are TGTGCCAGCAGTTATAGCGGGGGGGGAAACAATGAGCAGTTCTTC.

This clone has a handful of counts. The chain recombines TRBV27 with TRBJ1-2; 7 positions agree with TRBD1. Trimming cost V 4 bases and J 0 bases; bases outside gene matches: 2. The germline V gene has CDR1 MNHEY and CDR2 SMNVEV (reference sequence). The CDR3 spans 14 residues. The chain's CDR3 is CASSWDRTNYGYTF. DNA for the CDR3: TGTGCCAGCAGTTGGGACAGAACTAACTATGGCTACACCTTC.

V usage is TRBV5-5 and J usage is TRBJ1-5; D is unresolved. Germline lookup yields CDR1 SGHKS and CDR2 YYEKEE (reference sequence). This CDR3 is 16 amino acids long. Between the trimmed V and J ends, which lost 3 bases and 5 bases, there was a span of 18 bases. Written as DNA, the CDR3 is TGTGCCAGCAGCTCCGGGGTGTTTCAGTCGGATCAGCCCCAGCATTTT. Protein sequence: CASSSGVFQSDQPQHF.

The CDR3: CASSHGQGIRTDTQYF. As DNA, the CDR3 is TGTGCCAGCAGCCACGGACAGGGGATTCGAACAGATACGCAGTATTTT. J is TRBJ2-3 and V is TRBV4-2, with 9 bases matching TRBD1. The CDR3 totals 16 residues. CDR1 and CDR2 (germline): LGHNA, YNFKEQ. With V trimmed by 3 bases and J by 3 bases, 7 bases remained unmatched.

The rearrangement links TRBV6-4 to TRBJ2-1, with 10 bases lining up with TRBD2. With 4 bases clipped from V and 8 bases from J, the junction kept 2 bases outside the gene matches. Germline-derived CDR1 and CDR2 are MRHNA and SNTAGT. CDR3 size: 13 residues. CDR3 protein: CASSGLAGYEQFF. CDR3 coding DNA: TGTGCCAGCAGTGGACTAGCGGGCTATGAGCAGTTCTTC.